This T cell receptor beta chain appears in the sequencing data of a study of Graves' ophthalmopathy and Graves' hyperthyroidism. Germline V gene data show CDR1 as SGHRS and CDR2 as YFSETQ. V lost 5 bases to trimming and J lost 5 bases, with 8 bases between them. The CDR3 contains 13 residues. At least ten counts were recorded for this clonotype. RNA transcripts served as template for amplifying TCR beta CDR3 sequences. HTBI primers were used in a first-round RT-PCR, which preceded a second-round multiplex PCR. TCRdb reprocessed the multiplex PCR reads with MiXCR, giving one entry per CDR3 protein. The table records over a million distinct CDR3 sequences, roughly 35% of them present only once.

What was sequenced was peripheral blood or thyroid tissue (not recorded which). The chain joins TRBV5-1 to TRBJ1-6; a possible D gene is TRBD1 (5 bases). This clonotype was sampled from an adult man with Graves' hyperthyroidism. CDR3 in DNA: TGCGCCAGCAGAGAGGGGAATAATTCACCCCTCCACTTT. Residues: CASREGNNSPLHF.